A single sample gave rise to the 25 T cell receptor beta chains below, sequenced in a study of T cell responses to AZD1222 COVID-19 vaccine. The repertoire was sequenced with immunoSEQ multiplex PCR; TCRdb's copy has only in-frame clones and lacks some. This repertoire shows roughly 160,000 clones, about 83% found once; its top ten account for roughly 1.1%. The starting material was peripheral blood, obtained 28 days after the second AZD1222 dose. The origin of the receptors is an adult who received the AZD1222 COVID-19 vaccine.

This chain links TRBV19 with TRBJ1-1; 7 bases map to TRBD1. The CDR3 is made up of 16 amino acids. Trimming removed 4 bases from V and 2 bases from J; junction bases left unmatched: 10. The V gene's germline CDR1 is LNHDA and CDR2 SQIVND (reference sequence). The CDR3 reads CASSTAHSGGNTEAFF. The CDR3 region has the DNA TGTGCCAGTAGTACCGCTCACTCAGGGGGAAACACTGAAGCTTTCTTT.

This clone was observed a few times. This chain links TRBV21-1 with TRBJ1-1. TRBV21-1 corresponds to a pseudogene. The CDR3 is 15 amino acids. The CDR3 sequence: CASSSPGPMNTEAFF. The CDR3 DNA sequence: TGTGCCAGCAGCTCCCCGGGACCCATGAACACTGAAGCTTTCTTT.

The rearrangement links TRBV7-7 to TRBJ2-5; tentative D call: TRBD2 (5 bases). This CDR3 region has 14 residues. Between the trimmed V and J ends, which lost 5 bases and 1 base, there was a span of 11 bases. Germline lookup yields CDR1 SSHAT and CDR2 FNYEAQ (reference sequence). CDR3 region: CASSPGDFQETQYF. In DNA, the CDR3 is TGTGCCAGCAGCCCCGGGGATTTCCAAGAGACCCAGTACTTC.

This clone appeared a few times. This chain joins TRBV19 and TRBJ1-2; D is possibly TRBD1 (5 bases). Between the trimmed V and J ends, which lost 5 bases and 5 bases, there was a span of 12 bases. CDR1 is LNHDA and CDR2 is SQIVND in the germline V gene (reference sequence). The CDR3 spans 13 residues. The CDR3 here is CASSPGTEYGYTF. In DNA form, the CDR3 reads TGTGCCAGTAGTCCCGGGACCGAATATGGCTACACCTTC. The whole variable domain, remainder taken from reference TRBV19 and TRBJ1-2, is DGGITQSPKYLFRKEGQNVTLSCEQNLNHDAMYWYRQDPGQGLRLIYYSQIVNDFQKGDIAEGYSVSREKKESFPLTVTSAQKNPTAFYLCASSPGTEYGYTFGSGTRLTVV.

The chain carries TRBV3-1 (or the pseudogene TRBV3-2) and TRBJ2-2; D is unclear. V gave up 1 base and J gave up 6 bases, with 12 bases separating them. This CDR3 has 15 amino acids. The germline V gene encodes CDR1 LGHDT and CDR2 YNNKEL (reference sequence). The CDR3 spells CASSQGRTTAGELFF. The CDR3 DNA follows: TGTGCCAGCAGCCAAGGTAGGACCACCGCCGGGGAGCTGTTTTTT.

The J gene is TRBJ1-4, the V gene TRBV15; D unclear. The CDR3 runs to 15 residues. Germline V gene lookup returns CDR1 LNHNV and CDR2 YYDKDF (reference sequence). The V end was cut by 4 bases, the J end by 7 bases, with 16 bases between. This chain's CDR3 is CATSTEGYGSEKLFF. As DNA, the CDR3 is TGTGCCACCAGCACCGAAGGGTACGGGAGTGAAAAACTGTTTTTT.

The rearrangement links TRBV13 to TRBJ2-7; TRBD1 is a possible D gene (6 bases). From germline, CDR1 is PRHDT and CDR2 FYEKMQ (reference sequence). Trimming removed 5 bases from V and 1 base from J, with 15 bases in between. There are 15 residues in the CDR3. The CDR3 nucleotides read TGTGCCAGCAGCGCAACAGGGAGCGCTTCCTACGAGCAGTACTTC. As protein: CASSATGSASYEQYF.

J is TRBJ1-6 and V is TRBV19; tentative D call: TRBD1 (6 bases). The germline V gene has CDR1 LNHDA and CDR2 SQIVND (reference sequence). The V end was cut by 4 bases, the J end by 11 bases, with 12 bases between. The CDR3 length is 13 residues. This CDR3 is CASSSRDIPPLHF. CDR3 coding DNA: TGTGCCAGTAGTAGCCGGGACATCCCACCCCTCCACTTT.

The rearrangement joins TRBV7-2 to TRBJ2-1; D call uncertain. Trimming stripped 5 bases from V and 0 bases from J, with 2 bases between. The CDR3 sequence is 12 residues long. The germline CDR1 and CDR2 sequences are SGHTA and FQGNSA. As DNA, the CDR3 is TGTGCCAGCAGCCCCTCCTACAATGAGCAGTTCTTC. Translated, it gives CASSPSYNEQFF.

The chain couples TRBV6-5 to TRBJ2-3; D is uncertain. This CDR3 contains 12 residues. Per the germline V gene, CDR1 is MNHEY and CDR2 is SVGAGI. Trimming removed 11 bases at V and 0 bases at J, with 9 bases between. CDR3 DNA sequence: TGTGCCTCGGGTGGTAGCACAGATACGCAGTATTTT. Translation gives CASGGSTDTQYF.

The J gene is TRBJ2-7, the V gene TRBV5-4; tentatively, D is TRBD1 (6 bases). The CDR3 runs to 12 residues. Trimming removed 1 base at V and 6 bases at J, with 8 bases between. CDR1 is SGHNT, CDR2 YYREEE, per germline (reference sequence). CDR3 sequence: CASSLQGGEQYF. As DNA, the CDR3 is TGTGCCAGCAGCTTGCAAGGGGGCGAGCAGTACTTC.

This sequence joins TRBV6-1 and TRBJ2-1, with D possibly being TRBD2 (5 bases). Trimming cost V 3 bases and J 8 bases, with 14 bases left between them. This CDR3 is 14 amino acids long. Germline CDR1 reads MNHNS; CDR2 reads SASEGT. CDR3 nucleotides: TGTGCCAGCAGTGAGAGGGCAGGTGGGGATGAGCAGTTCTTC. Encoded protein: CASSERAGGDEQFF.

The chain carries TRBV14 and TRBJ2-7; perhaps TRBD1 as D (6 bases). V was clipped by 8 bases and J by 2 bases, with 13 bases between them. The CDR3 runs to 13 residues. Germline values: CDR1 SGHDN, CDR2 FVKESK. The CDR3 DNA follows: TGTGCCAGCGCCGGACAGAATGCCTACGAGCAGTACTTC. It codes for CASAGQNAYEQYF.

The gene calls are TRBV5-6 and TRBJ1-3; 8 nucleotides line up with TRBD1. Germline CDR1 is SGHDT and CDR2 is YYEEEE. Losses at the gene ends were 1 base for V and 7 bases for J; bases not matched to a gene: 7. The CDR3 has 15 amino acids. As DNA, the CDR3 is TGTGCCAGCAGCTTGTATTTCAGGGGGCGCAACACCATATATTTT. This encodes CASSLYFRGRNTIYF.

This chain uses TRBV27 with TRBJ1-1; tentative D call: TRBD1 (6 bases). The germline V and J ends were trimmed by 4 bases and 1 base, with 16 bases remaining between them. Germline V gene data show CDR1 as MNHEY and CDR2 as SMNVEV (reference sequence). There are 16 residues in the CDR3. The CDR3 DNA reads as TGTGCCAGCAGTTATCAGGGGCAAGCCTGGAACACTGAAGCTTTCTTT. Protein product: CASSYQGQAWNTEAFF.

The table lists this clone with a few counts. The V and J genes are TRBV5-4 and TRBJ1-6, with 11 bases lining up with TRBD1. The CDR3 loop spans 16 amino acids. The germline V gene has CDR1 SGHNT and CDR2 YYREEE (reference sequence). V lost 4 bases to trimming and J lost 7 bases; unmatched junction nucleotides: 7. The CDR3 DNA reads TGTGCCAGCAGCCGGACAGGGGGCATGAGCAATTCACCCCTCCACTTT. This encodes CASSRTGGMSNSPLHF.

The V call is TRBV7-6, the J call TRBJ1-4, with D possibly being TRBD1 (6 bases). V shed 5 bases and J shed 0 bases, with 13 bases lying between them. CDR1 and CDR2 (germline): SGHVS, FNYEAQ. The CDR3 is 16 amino acids. The CDR3 is CASSDGQGTTNEKLFF. In nucleotides, the CDR3 is TGTGCCAGCAGCGACGGTCAGGGGACAACTAATGAAAAACTGTTTTTT.

V gene TRBV19 combines with J gene TRBJ2-5; D tentatively fits TRBD1 or TRBD2 (6 bases each). The V gene's germline CDR1 is LNHDA and CDR2 SQIVND (reference sequence). Between the trimmed V and J ends, which lost 6 bases and 5 bases, there was a span of 13 bases. The CDR3 runs to 13 residues. The CDR3 loop is CASSLTGRETQYF. The CDR3 nucleotides are TGTGCCAGTAGCCTCACAGGGAGGGAGACCCAGTACTTC.

V usage is TRBV27 and J usage is TRBJ1-5; a weak D match, TRBD1 (5 bases). Germline loops: CDR1 MNHEY, CDR2 SMNVEV (reference sequence). The CDR3 sequence is 14 residues long. V was cut by 6 bases and J by 7 bases, with 16 bases left in between. CDR3 protein: CASRPAGVGQPQHF. DNA for the CDR3: TGTGCCAGCAGACCCGCGGGGGTGGGGCAGCCCCAGCATTTT.

The rearrangement joins TRBV11-2 to TRBJ2-4, with 8 nucleotides matching TRBD2. CDR3 size: 15 residues. J was trimmed by 8 bases and V by 1 base; bases with no gene match: 7. Germline V gene lookup returns CDR1 SGHAT and CDR2 FQNNGV. This chain's CDR3 is CASSLGAGGMDIQYF. The CDR3 DNA reads TGTGCCAGCAGCTTAGGTGCGGGGGGCATGGACATTCAGTACTTC. Looking up the rest from reference TRBV11-2 and TRBJ2-4 gives the full variable domain: EAGVAQSPRYKIIEKRQSVAFWCNPISGHATLYWYQQILGQGPKLLIQFQNNGVVDDSQLPKDRFSAERLKGVDSTLKIQPAKLEDSAVYLCASSLGAGGMDIQYFGAGTRLSVL.

The rearrangement uses TRBV6-1 and TRBJ1-2, with D uncertain. This CDR3 region has 13 residues. The V end was cut by 3 bases, the J end by 4 bases, with 9 bases between. Germline V gene lookup returns CDR1 MNHNS and CDR2 SASEGT. Here the CDR3 DNA reads TGTGCCAGCAGTGATGCGGGGATCTATGGCTACACCTTC. Amino acid sequence: CASSDAGIYGYTF.

The chain employs TRBV9 and TRBJ1-1; D unclear. The CDR3 has 13 residues. Per the germline V gene, CDR1 is SGDLS and CDR2 is YYNGEE. The germline V and J ends were trimmed by 0 bases and 7 bases, with 10 bases remaining between them. CDR3 DNA sequence: TGTGCCAGCAGCGTAGGGTCAGGACTTGAAGCTTTCTTT. Translated: CASSVGSGLEAFF. The full variable domain, in which reference TRBV9 and TRBJ1-1 provide the parts outside the CDR3, is DSGVTQTPKHLITATGQRVTLRCSPRSGDLSVYWYQQSLDQGLQFLIQYYNGEERAKGNILERFSAQQFPDLHSELNLSSLELGDSALYFCASSVGSGLEAFFGQGTRLTVV.

The V call is TRBV20-1, the J call TRBJ1-6, with D perhaps matching TRBD1 (6 bases). Germline lookup yields CDR1 DFQATT and CDR2 SNEGSKA (reference sequence). The CDR3 consists of 15 residues. Trimming removed 3 bases at V and 12 bases at J, with 21 bases between. The CDR3 region is CSASSKRDGGLPLHF. The CDR3 region has the DNA TGCAGTGCTAGTTCAAAGAGGGACGGGGGCTTACCCCTCCACTTT.

The rearrangement joins TRBV19 to TRBJ1-1; D not resolved. This CDR3 has 15 amino acids. Germline assignment: CDR1 LNHDA and CDR2 SQIVND (reference sequence). V was shortened by 0 bases and J by 3 bases, with 11 bases between the two germline ends. As DNA, the CDR3 is TGTGCCAGTAGTATAGATGAGGATAGGGACACTGAAGCTTTCTTT. Its protein product is CASSIDEDRDTEAFF.

V gene TRBV30 combines with J gene TRBJ2-5; D remains unclear. V lost 2 bases to trimming and J lost 4 bases, with 14 bases between them. The CDR3 extends over 14 amino acids. CDR1 is GTSNPN and CDR2 is SVGIG in the germline V gene (reference sequence). The chain's CDR3 is CAWSPQVVRETQYF. In nucleotides, the CDR3 is TGTGCCTGGAGTCCCCAGGTTGTACGAGAGACCCAGTACTTC.